The 2 T cell receptor beta chains given below trace back to one sample, sequenced in a study of blood T cell repertoires in COVID-19. Only in-frame clones appear in the TCRdb table, and some are missing; sequencing was by immunoSEQ multiplex PCR. The sample carries approximately 76,000 clones, about 90% recorded once. Sequencing was done on a sample of peripheral blood. These receptors came from a human donor in a cohort sampled during active COVID-19.

V is TRBV14 and J is TRBJ1-6; D might be TRBD1 (5 bases). From germline, CDR1 is SGHDN and CDR2 FVKESK. The V end lost 2 bases, the J end lost 9 bases, and 11 bases lay between the germline ends. The CDR3 is made up of 14 amino acids. This CDR3 is CASSQTPGFSPLHF. DNA of the CDR3: TGTGCCAGCAGCCAAACCCCAGGGTTTTCACCCCTCCACTTT.

This chain connects TRBV11-2 to TRBJ2-5; 7 bases map to TRBD2. V shed 3 bases and J 4 bases; nucleotides not matched to a gene: 11. The CDR3 loop spans 16 amino acids. CDR1 is SGHAT and CDR2 is FQNNGV in the germline V gene. The CDR3 bases are TGTGCCAGCAGCTTGGACCCAGCGGGGATCGGAGAGACCCAGTACTTC. This gives the protein CASSLDPAGIGETQYF.